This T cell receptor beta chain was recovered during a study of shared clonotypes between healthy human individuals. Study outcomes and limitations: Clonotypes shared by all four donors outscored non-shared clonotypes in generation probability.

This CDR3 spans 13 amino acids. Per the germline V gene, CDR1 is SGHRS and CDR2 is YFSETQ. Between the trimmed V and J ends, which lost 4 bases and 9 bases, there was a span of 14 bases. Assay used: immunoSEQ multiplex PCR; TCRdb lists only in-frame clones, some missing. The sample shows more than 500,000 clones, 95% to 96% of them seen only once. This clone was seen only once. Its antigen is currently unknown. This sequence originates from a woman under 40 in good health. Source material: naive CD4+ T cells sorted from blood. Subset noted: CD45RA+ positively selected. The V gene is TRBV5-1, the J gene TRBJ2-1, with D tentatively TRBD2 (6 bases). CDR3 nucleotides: TGCGCCAGCAGCAGGCCGGGGGTCGGTGAGCAGTTCTTC. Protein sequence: CASSRPGVGEQFF. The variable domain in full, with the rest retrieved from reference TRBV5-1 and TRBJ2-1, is KAGVTQTPRYLIKTRGQQVTLSCSPISGHRSVSWYQQTPGQGLQFLFEYFSETQRNKGNFPGRFSGRQFSNSRSEMNVSTLELGDSALYLCASSRPGVGEQFFGPGTRLTVL.